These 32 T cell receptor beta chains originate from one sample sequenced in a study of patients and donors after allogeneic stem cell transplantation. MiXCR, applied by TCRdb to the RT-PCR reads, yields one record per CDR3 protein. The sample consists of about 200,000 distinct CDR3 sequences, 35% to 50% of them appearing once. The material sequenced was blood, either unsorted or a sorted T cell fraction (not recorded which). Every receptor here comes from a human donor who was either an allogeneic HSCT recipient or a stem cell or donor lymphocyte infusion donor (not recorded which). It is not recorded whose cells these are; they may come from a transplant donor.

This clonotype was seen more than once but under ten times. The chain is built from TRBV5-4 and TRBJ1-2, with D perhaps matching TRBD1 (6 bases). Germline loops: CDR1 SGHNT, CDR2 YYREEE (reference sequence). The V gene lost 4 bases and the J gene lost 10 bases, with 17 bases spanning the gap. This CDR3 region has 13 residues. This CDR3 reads CASSLRQDIDYTF. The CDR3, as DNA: TGTGCCAGCAGCCTTAGACAGGATATTGACTACACCTTC.

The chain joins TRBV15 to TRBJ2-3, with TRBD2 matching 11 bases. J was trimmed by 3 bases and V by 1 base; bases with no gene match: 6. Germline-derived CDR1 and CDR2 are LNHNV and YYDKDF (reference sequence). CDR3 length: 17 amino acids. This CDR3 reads CATSRGSGRAGTDTQYF. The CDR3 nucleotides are TGTGCCACCAGCAGAGGTAGCGGGAGGGCTGGGACAGATACGCAGTATTTT.

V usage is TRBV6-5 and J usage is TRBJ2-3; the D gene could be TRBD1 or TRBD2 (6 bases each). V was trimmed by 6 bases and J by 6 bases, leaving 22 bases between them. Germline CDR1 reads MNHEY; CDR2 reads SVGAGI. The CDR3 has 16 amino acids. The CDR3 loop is CASSWGERGRLDTQYF. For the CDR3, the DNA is TGTGCCAGCAGCTGGGGGGAGAGGGGGAGGCTCGATACGCAGTATTTT.

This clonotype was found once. The CDR3 here is CASSLTSPNNEQFF. The CDR3 DNA reads as TGTGCCAGCAGTCTTACTAGCCCTAACAATGAGCAGTTCTTC. The chain carries TRBV12-3 or TRBV12-4 and TRBJ2-1; weak D call: TRBD2 (6 bases). V dropped 5 bases and J dropped 5 bases, with 13 bases sitting between them. The CDR3 covers 14 residues.

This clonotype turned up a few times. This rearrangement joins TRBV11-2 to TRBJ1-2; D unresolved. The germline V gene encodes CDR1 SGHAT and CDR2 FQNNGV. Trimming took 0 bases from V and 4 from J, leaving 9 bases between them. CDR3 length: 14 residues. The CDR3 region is CASSLEKGSYGYTF. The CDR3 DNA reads TGTGCCAGCAGCTTAGAAAAGGGATCCTATGGCTACACCTTC.

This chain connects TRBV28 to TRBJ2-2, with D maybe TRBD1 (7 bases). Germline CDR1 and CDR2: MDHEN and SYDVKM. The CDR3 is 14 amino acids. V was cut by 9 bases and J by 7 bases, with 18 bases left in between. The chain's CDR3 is CASKDRRVLGELFF. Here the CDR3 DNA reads TGTGCCAGTAAGGACAGGAGGGTGCTCGGGGAGCTGTTTTTT.

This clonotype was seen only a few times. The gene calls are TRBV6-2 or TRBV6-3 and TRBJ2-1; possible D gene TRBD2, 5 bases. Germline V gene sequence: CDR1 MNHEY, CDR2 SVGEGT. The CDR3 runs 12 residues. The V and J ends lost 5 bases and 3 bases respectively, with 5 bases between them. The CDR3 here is CASSDYYNEQFF. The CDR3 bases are TGTGCCAGCAGTGACTACTACAATGAGCAGTTCTTC.

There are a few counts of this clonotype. CDR3 in amino acids: CASSIRYPPLHF. CDR3 in DNA: TGTGCCAGCAGTATCCGGTACCCACCCCTCCACTTT. This chain connects TRBV28 to TRBJ1-6; no firm D call. The V and J ends lost 5 bases and 11 bases respectively, with 10 bases between them. CDR1 is MDHEN and CDR2 is SYDVKM in the germline V gene. The CDR3 is 12 residues long.

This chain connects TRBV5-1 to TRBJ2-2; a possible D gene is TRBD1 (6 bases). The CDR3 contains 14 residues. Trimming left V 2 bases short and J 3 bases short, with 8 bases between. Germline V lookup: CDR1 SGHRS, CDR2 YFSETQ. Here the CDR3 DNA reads TGCGCCAGCAGCTTCAACAGGGACACCGGGGAGCTGTTTTTT. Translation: CASSFNRDTGELFF.

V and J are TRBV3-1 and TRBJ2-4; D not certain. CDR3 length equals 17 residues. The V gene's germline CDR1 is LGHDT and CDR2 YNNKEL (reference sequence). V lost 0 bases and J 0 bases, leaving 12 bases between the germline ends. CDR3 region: CASSQDKGVLAKNIQYF. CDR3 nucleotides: TGTGCCAGCAGCCAAGATAAAGGCGTTCTAGCCAAAAACATTCAGTACTTC. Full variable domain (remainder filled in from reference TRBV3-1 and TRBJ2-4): DTAVSQTPKYLVTQMGNDKSIKCEQNLGHDTMYWYKQDSKKFLKIMFSYNNKELIINETVPNRFSPKSPDKAHLNLHINSLELGDSAVYFCASSQDKGVLAKNIQYFGAGTRLSVL.

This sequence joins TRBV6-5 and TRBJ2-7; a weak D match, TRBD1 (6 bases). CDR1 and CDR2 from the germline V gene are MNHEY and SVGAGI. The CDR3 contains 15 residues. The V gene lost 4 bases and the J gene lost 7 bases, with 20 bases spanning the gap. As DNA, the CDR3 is TGTGCCAGCAGTTTCAACAGGGCTGTTGGGGAGGAGCAGTACTTC. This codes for CASSFNRAVGEEQYF.

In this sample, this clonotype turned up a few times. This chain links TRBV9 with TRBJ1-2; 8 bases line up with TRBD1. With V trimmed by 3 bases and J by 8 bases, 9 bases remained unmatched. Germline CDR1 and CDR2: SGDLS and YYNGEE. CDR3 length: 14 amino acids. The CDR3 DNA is TGTGCCAGCAGCGCACGACAGGGGTCGAAGGGCTACACCTTC. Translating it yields CASSARQGSKGYTF.

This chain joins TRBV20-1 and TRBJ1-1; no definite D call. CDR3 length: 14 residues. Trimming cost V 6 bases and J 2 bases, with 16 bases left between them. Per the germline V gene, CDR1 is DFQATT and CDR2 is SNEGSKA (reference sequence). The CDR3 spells CSAPGPQINTEAFF. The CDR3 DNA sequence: TGCAGTGCCCCCGGTCCGCAGATTAACACTGAAGCTTTCTTT.

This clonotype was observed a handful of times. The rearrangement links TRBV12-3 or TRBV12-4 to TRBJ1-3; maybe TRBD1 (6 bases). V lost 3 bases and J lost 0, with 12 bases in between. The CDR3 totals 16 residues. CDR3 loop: CASSFGTRISGNTIYF. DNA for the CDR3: TGTGCCAGCAGTTTTGGGACACGGATCTCTGGAAACACCATATATTTT.

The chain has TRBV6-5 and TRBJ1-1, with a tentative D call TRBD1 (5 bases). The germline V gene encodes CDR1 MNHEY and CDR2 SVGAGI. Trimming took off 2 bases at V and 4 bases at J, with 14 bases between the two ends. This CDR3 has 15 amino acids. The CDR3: CASSYPGPWGTEAFF. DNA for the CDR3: TGTGCCAGCAGTTACCCGGGACCCTGGGGCACTGAAGCTTTCTTT.

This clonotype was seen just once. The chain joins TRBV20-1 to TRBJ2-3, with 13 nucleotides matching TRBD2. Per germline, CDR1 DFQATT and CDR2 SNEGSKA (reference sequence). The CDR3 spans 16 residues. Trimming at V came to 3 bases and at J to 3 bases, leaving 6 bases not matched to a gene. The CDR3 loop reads CSASQGLAGSTDTQYF. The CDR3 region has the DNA TGCAGTGCTAGTCAGGGACTAGCGGGATCAACAGATACGCAGTATTTT.

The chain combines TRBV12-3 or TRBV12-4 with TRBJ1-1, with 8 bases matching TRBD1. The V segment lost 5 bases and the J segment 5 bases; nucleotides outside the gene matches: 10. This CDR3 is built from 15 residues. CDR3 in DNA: TGTGCCAGCAGTCTGACAGGGGTGTCGAGAACTGAAGCTTTCTTT. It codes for CASSLTGVSRTEAFF.

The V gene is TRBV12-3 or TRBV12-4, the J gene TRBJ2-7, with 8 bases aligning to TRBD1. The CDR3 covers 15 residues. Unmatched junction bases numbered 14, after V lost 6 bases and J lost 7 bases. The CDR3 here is CASRRTGNEGREQYF. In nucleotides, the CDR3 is TGTGCCAGCAGGAGGACAGGGAACGAAGGGCGGGAGCAGTACTTC.

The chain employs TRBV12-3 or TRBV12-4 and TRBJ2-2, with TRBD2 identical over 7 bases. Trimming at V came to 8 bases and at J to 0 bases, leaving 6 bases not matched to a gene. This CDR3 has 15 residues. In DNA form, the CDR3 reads TGTGCCAGCGTGGTGGCGGGGGCGAACACCGGGGAGCTGTTTTTT. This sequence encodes CASVVAGANTGELFF.

The CDR3 sequence is CASSEVLAITDTQYF. CDR3 sequence (DNA): TGTGCCAGCAGTGAAGTGCTAGCGATCACAGATACGCAGTATTTT. The chain recombines TRBV2 with TRBJ2-3; TRBD2 is a possible D gene (6 bases). With 1 base removed from V and 2 bases from J, the gap between germline ends came to 10 bases. CDR1 and CDR2 (germline): SNHLY, FYNNEI. This CDR3 is 15 amino acids long.

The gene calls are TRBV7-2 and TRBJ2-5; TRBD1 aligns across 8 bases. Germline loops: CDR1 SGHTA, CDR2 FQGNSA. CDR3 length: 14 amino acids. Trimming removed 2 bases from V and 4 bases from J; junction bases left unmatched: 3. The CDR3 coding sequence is TGTGCCAGCAGCTTAAGCACAGGGGGAGAGACCCAGTACTTC. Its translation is CASSLSTGGETQYF.

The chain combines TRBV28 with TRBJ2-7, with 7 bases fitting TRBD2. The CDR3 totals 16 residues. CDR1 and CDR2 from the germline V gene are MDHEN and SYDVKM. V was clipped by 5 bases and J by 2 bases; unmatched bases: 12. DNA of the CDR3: TGTGCCAGCAGTGGGGGGGGAACGGACCTTACCTACGAGCAGTACTTC. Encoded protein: CASSGGGTDLTYEQYF.

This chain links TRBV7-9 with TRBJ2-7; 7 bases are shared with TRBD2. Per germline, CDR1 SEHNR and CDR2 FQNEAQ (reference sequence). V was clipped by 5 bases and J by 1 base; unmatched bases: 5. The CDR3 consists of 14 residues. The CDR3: CASSPPGGSYEQYF. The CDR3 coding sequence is TGTGCCAGCAGCCCCCCCGGGGGGTCCTACGAGCAGTACTTC.

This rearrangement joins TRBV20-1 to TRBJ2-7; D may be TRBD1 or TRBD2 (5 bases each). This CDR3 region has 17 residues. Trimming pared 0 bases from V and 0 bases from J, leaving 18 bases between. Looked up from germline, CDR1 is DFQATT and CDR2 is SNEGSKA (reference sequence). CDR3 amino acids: CSARDWAGTTTSYEQYF. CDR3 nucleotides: TGCAGTGCTAGAGATTGGGCCGGGACCACCACCTCCTACGAGCAGTACTTC.

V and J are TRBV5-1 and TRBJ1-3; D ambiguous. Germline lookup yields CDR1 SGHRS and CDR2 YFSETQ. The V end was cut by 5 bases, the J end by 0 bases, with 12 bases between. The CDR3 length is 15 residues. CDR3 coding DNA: TGCGCCAGCAGTTCAGACACAAGCTCTGGAAACACCATATATTTT. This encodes CASSSDTSSGNTIYF.

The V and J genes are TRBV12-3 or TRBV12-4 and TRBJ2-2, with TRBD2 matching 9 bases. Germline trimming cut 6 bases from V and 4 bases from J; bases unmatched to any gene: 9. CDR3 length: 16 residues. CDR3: CASSRRSGSSTGELFF. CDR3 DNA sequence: TGTGCCAGCAGCCGCCGTAGCGGGAGTTCCACCGGGGAGCTGTTTTTT.

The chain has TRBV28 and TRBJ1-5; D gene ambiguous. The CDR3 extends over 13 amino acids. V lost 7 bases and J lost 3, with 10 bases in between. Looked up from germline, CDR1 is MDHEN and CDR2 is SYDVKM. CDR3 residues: CASIPSNNQPQHF. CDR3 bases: TGTGCCAGCATCCCCAGCAACAATCAGCCCCAGCATTTT.

The CDR3 DNA sequence: TGTGCCAGCAGCCATACTAGCGGAGGGAATACGCAGTATTTT. It is translated as CASSHTSGGNTQYF. The genes are TRBV6-5 and TRBJ2-3, with 8 positions matching TRBD2. Germline V gives CDR1 MNHEY, CDR2 SVGAGI. The CDR3 contains 14 residues. Unmatched junction bases numbered 9, after V lost 6 bases and J lost 7 bases.

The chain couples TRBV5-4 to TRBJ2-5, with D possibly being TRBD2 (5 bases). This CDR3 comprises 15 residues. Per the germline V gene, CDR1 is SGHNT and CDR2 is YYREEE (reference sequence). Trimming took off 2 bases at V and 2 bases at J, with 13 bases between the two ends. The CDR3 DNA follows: TGTGCCAGCAGCTTATTTGTTGGGAGACAAGAGACCCAGTACTTC. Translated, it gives CASSLFVGRQETQYF.

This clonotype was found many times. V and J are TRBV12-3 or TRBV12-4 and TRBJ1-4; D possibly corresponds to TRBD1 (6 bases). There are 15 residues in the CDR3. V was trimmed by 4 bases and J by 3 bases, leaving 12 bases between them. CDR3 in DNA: TGTGCCAGCAGTTCTGACAGGTCGGCTAATGAAAAACTGTTTTTT. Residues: CASSSDRSANEKLFF.

CDR3 protein: CASTSLAASYNEQFF. In DNA, the CDR3 is TGTGCCAGCACCTCCCTAGCGGCTTCCTACAATGAGCAGTTCTTC. The chain is built from TRBV12-3 or TRBV12-4 and TRBJ2-1, with 7 nucleotides matching TRBD2. Unmatched junction bases numbered 7, after V lost 7 bases and J lost 1 base. The CDR3 has 15 residues.

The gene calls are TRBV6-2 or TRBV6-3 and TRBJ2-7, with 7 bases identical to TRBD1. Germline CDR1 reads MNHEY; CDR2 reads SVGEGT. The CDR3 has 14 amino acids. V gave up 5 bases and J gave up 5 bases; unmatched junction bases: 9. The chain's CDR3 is CASSMTGTNDEQYF. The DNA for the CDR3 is TGTGCCAGCAGTATGACAGGGACAAATGACGAGCAGTACTTC.